The clone carrying this T cell receptor beta chain was seen just once. Clones were read by immunoSEQ multiplex PCR, and TCRdb kept only the in-frame ones, dropping some. Of approximately 1.9 million clones detected, 80% to 95% appear once; the ten largest clones hold less than 2%. The source of the sample is a study of shared clonotypes between healthy human individuals. Positively selected for CCR7, the CD45RO-negative cells used as naive CD8 cells excluded terminally differentiated effector memory CD45RA+ cells. J gave up 2 bases and V 1 base, and 3 bases lay outside the gene matches. The CDR3 covers 15 residues.

The specimen was naive CD8+ T cells from PBMCs. The chain employs TRBV23-1 and TRBJ2-7; TRBD2 matches 9 bases. TRBV23-1 is an open reading frame, and its role is uncertain. This TCR was recovered from a man younger than 30 in good health. Some clones in this sample may be carry-over from other donors' samples. CDR3 sequence reads: CASSQFAGGAYEQYF. Here the CDR3 DNA reads TGCGCCAGCAGTCAATTTGCGGGGGGGGCCTACGAGCAGTACTTC.